This passage covers 18 T cell receptor beta chains from one sample sequenced in a study of vaccination effects on CD4 cells after COVID-19. Sequenced by immunoSEQ multiplex PCR; TCRdb stores in-frame clones only, minus some. The sample consists of more than 60,000 clones, under 80% of them appearing once. Culturing for roughly 10 days preceded CD4+ T cell isolation. Their target antigens are unknown. This specimen consisted of CD4+ T cells from PBMCs cultured without peptide, obtained before COVID-19 vaccination. All receptors come from a human donor who had a prior SARS-CoV-2 infection.

There are a few counts of this clone. The chain carries TRBV7-2 and TRBJ2-7, with 9 bases fitting TRBD2. This CDR3 spans 17 amino acids. V trimming: 4 bases; J trimming: 1 base; junction bases outside the gene matches: 11. The germline V gene has CDR1 SGHTA and CDR2 FQGNSA. The CDR3 reads CASSSSPLAGVSYEQYF. The CDR3 DNA reads as TGTGCCAGCAGCTCCTCGCCCTTAGCGGGGGTATCCTACGAGCAGTACTTC.

A few counts support this clone. V gene TRBV7-3 combines with J gene TRBJ2-1, with TRBD1 as a possible D gene (6 bases). The length of the CDR3 is 16 residues. Germline-derived CDR1 and CDR2 are SGHTA and FQGTGA. The ends were cut back, 0 bases at V and 3 bases at J, with 12 bases in the middle. The CDR3 loop reads CASSLTSGTYYNEQFF. CDR3 DNA sequence: TGTGCCAGCAGCTTAACGTCGGGGACATACTACAATGAGCAGTTCTTC.

This chain joins TRBV5-1 and TRBJ2-7; 8 bases are a match to TRBD1. From germline, CDR1 is SGHRS and CDR2 YFSETQ. V was pared by 5 bases and J by 2 bases, with 9 bases of the junction left unmatched. This CDR3 has 15 amino acids. In DNA, the CDR3 is TGCGCCAGCAGAAGTACCGACAGGGGCACCTACGAGCAGTACTTC. It encodes CASRSTDRGTYEQYF.

This clone was found a few times. The rearrangement joins TRBV14 to TRBJ1-4; the D is unclear. Germline V gives CDR1 SGHDN, CDR2 FVKESK. V was cut by 6 bases and J by 10 bases, with 12 bases left in between. This CDR3 contains 12 residues. The CDR3, as DNA: TGTGCCAGCAGAGAATACTTCGGAAAACTGTTTTTT. Encoded protein: CASREYFGKLFF.

The V gene is TRBV3-1 (or the pseudogene TRBV3-2), the J gene TRBJ2-5; 12 nucleotides agree with TRBD2. Germline V gene sequence: CDR1 LGHDT, CDR2 YNNKEL (reference sequence). Trimming took 2 bases from V and 0 from J; bases not matched to a gene: 7. The CDR3 has 18 residues. The CDR3 region is CASSQIGLAGGYQETQYF. The DNA of the CDR3 is TGTGCCAGCAGCCAAATCGGTCTAGCGGGGGGGTACCAAGAGACCCAGTACTTC.

The chain has TRBV2 and TRBJ2-5; D might be TRBD1 or TRBD2, each matching 6 bases. The CDR3 has 14 residues. V was cut by 11 bases and J by 3 bases, with 19 bases left in between. Germline V gene lookup returns CDR1 SNHLY and CDR2 FYNNEI. The CDR3 DNA reads TGTGCCCCCTTAGTAGGGGGGCGGGAAGAGACCCAGTACTTC. This translates into CAPLVGGREETQYF.

The rearrangement links TRBV6-5 to TRBJ1-2, with D unclear. This CDR3 has 12 amino acids. Germline CDR1 is MNHEY and CDR2 is SVGAGI. V lost 8 bases to trimming and J lost 0 bases, with 7 bases between them. The CDR3 reads CASQDTNYGYTF. The CDR3 region has the DNA TGTGCCAGCCAGGATACTAACTATGGCTACACCTTC.

This clone was observed a single time. The V and J genes are TRBV5-6 and TRBJ2-2, with D possibly being TRBD1 or TRBD2 (5 bases each). Germline values: CDR1 SGHDT, CDR2 YYEEEE. V was clipped by 4 bases and J by 3 bases, with 13 bases between them. The CDR3 is made up of 15 amino acids. This chain's CDR3 is CASSPGGRDTGELFF. As DNA, the CDR3 is TGTGCCAGCAGCCCTGGAGGCAGGGACACCGGGGAGCTGTTTTTT. The whole variable domain, remainder taken from reference TRBV5-6 and TRBJ2-2, is DAGVTQSPTHLIKTRGQQVTLRCSPKSGHDTVSWYQQALGQGPQFIFQYYEEEERQRGNFPDRFSGHQFPNYSSELNVNALLLGDSALYLCASSPGGRDTGELFFGEGSRLTVL.

V gene TRBV5-1 combines with J gene TRBJ2-2; D tentatively fits TRBD1 or TRBD2 (6 bases each). Germline V CDR1 and CDR2: SGHRS, YFSETQ. The CDR3 has 15 residues. V lost 4 bases and J lost 7, with 17 bases in between. The CDR3 sequence: CASSPAQGRGGELFF. The CDR3 DNA reads as TGCGCCAGCAGCCCCGCGCAGGGGCGGGGCGGGGAGCTGTTTTTT.

This chain links TRBV11-3 with TRBJ1-4, with D possibly TRBD1 on 6 matching bases. From germline, CDR1 is SGHNT and CDR2 YENEEA. Trimming left V 2 bases short and J 6 bases short, with 10 bases between. The CDR3 sequence is 14 residues long. In DNA form, the CDR3 reads TGTGCCAGCAGCTTATCAGGGGTGGATGAAAAACTGTTTTTT. Encoded protein: CASSLSGVDEKLFF.

V usage is TRBV10-3 and J usage is TRBJ2-3; the D gene could be TRBD1 or TRBD2 (6 bases each). Germline CDR1 reads ENHRY; CDR2 reads SYGVKD. The CDR3 is 19 residues long. V gave up 3 bases and J gave up 2 bases, with 24 bases separating them. The CDR3: CAISDPNWGASLNTDTQYF. DNA of the CDR3: TGTGCCATCAGTGACCCAAATTGGGGGGCTAGCCTGAACACAGATACGCAGTATTTT.

This rearrangement joins TRBV4-2 to TRBJ1-1; 7 bases are a match to TRBD1. The V and J ends lost 2 bases and 4 bases, in that order; junction bases with no gene match: 7. The CDR3 covers 15 residues. Looked up from germline, CDR1 is LGHNA and CDR2 is YNFKEQ. The DNA for the CDR3 is TGTGCCAGCAGCCAACGACAGGGTTCGAGCACTGAAGCTTTCTTT. Protein: CASSQRQGSSTEAFF.

This clone was picked up a small number of times. The chain combines TRBV5-1 with TRBJ2-1; D is undetermined. V was shortened by 6 bases and J by 10 bases, with 17 bases between the two germline ends. Per germline, CDR1 SGHRS and CDR2 YFSETQ. There are 13 residues in the CDR3. The CDR3 sequence is CASKWTLNREQFF. CDR3 nucleotide sequence: TGCGCCAGCAAGTGGACGCTTAATCGAGAGCAGTTCTTC.

The chain combines TRBV6-5 with TRBJ1-2; D may be TRBD1 (5 bases). CDR1 MNHEY and CDR2 SVGAGI come from the germline V gene. The CDR3 runs 15 residues. Trimming shortened V by 0 bases and J by 5 bases, and 13 bases separated the two germline ends. The CDR3 DNA sequence: TGTGCCAGCAGTTACTCAGAAGGGGTACAGTATGGCTACACCTTC. It codes for CASSYSEGVQYGYTF.

The rearrangement joins TRBV3-1 (or the pseudogene TRBV3-2) to TRBJ2-5; D may be TRBD2 (6 bases). Germline V gene data show CDR1 as LGHDT and CDR2 as YNNKEL (reference sequence). This CDR3 comprises 13 residues. V lost 2 bases and J 5 bases, leaving 9 bases between the germline ends. CDR3 loop: CASSQRAGETQYF. The CDR3 DNA is TGTGCCAGCAGCCAACGGGCGGGGGAGACCCAGTACTTC.

This clone appeared a single time. The chain carries TRBV6-6 and TRBJ2-3; TRBD2 might be the D (6 bases). CDR1 is MNHNY and CDR2 is SVGAGI in the germline V gene (reference sequence). The V end was cut by 2 bases, the J end by 7 bases, with 13 bases between. This CDR3 is built from 14 residues. The CDR3 DNA follows: TGTGCCAGCAGTTACAGGGCACGGACTAATACGCAGTATTTT. It is translated as CASSYRARTNTQYF.

The table lists this clone with a few counts. The chain recombines TRBV7-2 with TRBJ1-4; D uncertain. Trimming took off 0 bases at V and 4 bases at J, with 9 bases between the two ends. Germline V gene lookup returns CDR1 SGHTA and CDR2 FQGNSA. CDR3 length: 15 residues. The CDR3 nucleotides read TGTGCCAGCAGCTTAGCTTATGGGTTTAATGAAAAACTGTTTTTT. Its translation is CASSLAYGFNEKLFF. The variable domain in full, completed from reference TRBV7-2 and TRBJ1-4, reads GAGVSQSPSNKVTEKGKDVELRCDPISGHTALYWYRQSLGQGLEFLIYFQGNSAPDKSGLPSDRFSAERTGGSVSTLTIQRTQQEDSAVYLCASSLAYGFNEKLFFGSGTQLSVL.

The chain carries TRBV11-2 and TRBJ2-4; 7 nucleotides agree with TRBD2. The junction had 5 bases not matched to a gene; V was cut back by 5 bases and J by 1 base. This CDR3 has 15 amino acids. Germline V gives CDR1 SGHAT, CDR2 FQNNGV. CDR3: CASSPIGGAKNIQYF. The CDR3 region has the DNA TGTGCCAGCAGCCCCATCGGGGGGGCCAAAAACATTCAGTACTTC.